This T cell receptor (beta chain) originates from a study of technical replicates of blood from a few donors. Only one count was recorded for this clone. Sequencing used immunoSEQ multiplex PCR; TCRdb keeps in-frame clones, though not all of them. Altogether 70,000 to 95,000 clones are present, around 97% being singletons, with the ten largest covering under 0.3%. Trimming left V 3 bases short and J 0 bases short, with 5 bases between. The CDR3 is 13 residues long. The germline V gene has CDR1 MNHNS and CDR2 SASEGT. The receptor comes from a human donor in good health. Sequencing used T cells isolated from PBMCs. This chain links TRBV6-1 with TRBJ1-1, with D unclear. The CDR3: CASSEGLNTEAFF. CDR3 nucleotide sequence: TGTGCCAGCAGTGAGGGCCTGAACACTGAAGCTTTCTTT.